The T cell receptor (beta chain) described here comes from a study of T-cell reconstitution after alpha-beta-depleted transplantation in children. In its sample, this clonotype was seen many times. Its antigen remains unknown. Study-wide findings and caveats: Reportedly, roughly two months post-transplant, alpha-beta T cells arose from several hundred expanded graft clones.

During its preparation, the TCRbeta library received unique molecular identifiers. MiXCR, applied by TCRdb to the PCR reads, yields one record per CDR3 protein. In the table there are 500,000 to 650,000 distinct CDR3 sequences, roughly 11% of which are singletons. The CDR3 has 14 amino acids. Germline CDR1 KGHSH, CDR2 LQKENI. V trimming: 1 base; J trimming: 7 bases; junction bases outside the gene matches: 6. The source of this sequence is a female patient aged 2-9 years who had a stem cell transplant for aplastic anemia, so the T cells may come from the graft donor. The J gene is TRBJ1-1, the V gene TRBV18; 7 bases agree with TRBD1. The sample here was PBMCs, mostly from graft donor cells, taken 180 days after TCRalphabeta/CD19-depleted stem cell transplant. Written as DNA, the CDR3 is TGTGCCAGCTCACCACTCCGGGACAGCCTTGAAGCTTTCTTT. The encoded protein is CASSPLRDSLEAFF.